The next 20 T cell receptor beta chains were all read from a single sample in a study of OX40 agonist ivuxolimab in advanced cancers. The method was immunoSEQ multiplex PCR; TCRdb's version includes in-frame clones alone and lacks a portion of them. Of 8,000 or so clones listed, nearly 90% are singletons. The source material was CD4+ or CD8+ T cells sorted from blood, sampled in a trial of the OX40 agonist ivuxolimab. The receptors stem from an adult with an advanced solid tumor such as melanoma, head and neck, liver or kidney cancer.

The V gene is TRBV7-2, the J gene TRBJ2-2; D is ambiguous. Per the germline V gene, CDR1 is SGHTA and CDR2 is FQGNSA. The CDR3 has 13 residues. The CDR3, as DNA: TGTGCTATGGAGTATACGAACACCGGGGAGCTGTTTTTT. This encodes CAMEYTNTGELFF.

The chain is built from TRBV18 and TRBJ2-3, with 13 positions matching TRBD2. Germline V lookup: CDR1 KGHSH, CDR2 LQKENI. The V segment lost 2 bases and the J segment 0 bases; nucleotides outside the gene matches: 5. CDR3 size: 18 residues. CDR3 in amino acids: CASSPKLAGGPSTDTQYF. In DNA form, the CDR3 reads TGTGCCAGCTCACCAAAACTAGCGGGAGGGCCTAGCACAGATACGCAGTATTTT.

This clone was picked up one time. The chain is built from TRBV18 and TRBJ2-5; no clear D gene. With 6 bases removed from V and 1 base from J, the gap between germline ends came to 9 bases. Germline CDR1 reads KGHSH; CDR2 reads LQKENI. The CDR3 contains 13 residues. As DNA, the CDR3 is TGTGCCAGCTCCGCTAATACCCAAGAGACCCAGTACTTC. It translates to CASSANTQETQYF. The whole variable domain, filled in from reference TRBV18 and TRBJ2-5, reads NAGVMQNPRHLVRRRGQEARLRCSPMKGHSHVYWYRQLPEEGLKFMVYLQKENIIDESGMPKERFSAEFPKEGPSILRIQQVVRGDSAAYFCASSANTQETQYFGPGTRLLVL.

The chain carries TRBV7-9 and TRBJ2-1; 11 nucleotides agree with TRBD2. Trimming cost V 3 bases and J 6 bases; bases outside gene matches: 4. This CDR3 spans 15 amino acids. Per germline, CDR1 SEHNR and CDR2 FQNEAQ (reference sequence). In nucleotides, the CDR3 is TGTGCCAGCAGCTTTGCTAGCGGGAGGCGCAATGAGCAGTTCTTC. Encoded protein: CASSFASGRRNEQFF.

This rearrangement joins TRBV11-2 to TRBJ2-3, with 11 bases fitting TRBD1. The ends lost 5 bases at V and 10 bases at J; junction bases unmatched: 8. Per germline, CDR1 SGHAT and CDR2 FQNNGV. The CDR3 is 14 amino acids. In DNA form, the CDR3 reads TGTGCCAGCAGCCCCTGGACAGGGGGCGTGTCGCAGTATTTT. Translation: CASSPWTGGVSQYF.

In this sample, this clone turned up a few times. CDR3 DNA sequence: TGTGCCAGCAGCCTCGTGGGGGGTAGCAATCAGCCCCAGCATTTT. Amino acid sequence: CASSLVGGSNQPQHF. V gene TRBV7-3 combines with J gene TRBJ1-5; D may be TRBD1 (5 bases). Looked up from germline, CDR1 is SGHTA and CDR2 is FQGTGA. V was cut by 5 bases and J by 0 bases, with 11 bases left in between. The CDR3 contains 15 residues.

This rearrangement joins TRBV7-6 to TRBJ2-2; 12 positions agree with TRBD1. Germline V lookup: CDR1 SGHVS, CDR2 FNYEAQ. The V gene end was trimmed by 5 bases and the J gene end by 2 bases; junction bases not matched to a gene: 6. The CDR3 extends over 17 amino acids. DNA of the CDR3: TGTGCCAGCAGCCTAACAGGGACAGGGGGCAACACCGGGGAGCTGTTTTTT. Translated: CASSLTGTGGNTGELFF.

The V and J genes are TRBV30 and TRBJ2-5; D not certain. The closer fit of TRBJ2-7 to the DNA end suggests the J call may be wrong. CDR3 size: 13 residues. The germline V gene encodes CDR1 GTSNPN and CDR2 SVGIG (reference sequence). DNA for the CDR3: TGTGCCTGGAGTGTACTTCCCTCCTACGAGCAGTACTTC. This codes for CAWSVLPSYEQYF.

The chain combines TRBV27 with TRBJ2-5; 7 positions agree with TRBD1. The V gene end was trimmed by 5 bases and the J gene end by 7 bases; junction bases not matched to a gene: 13. Germline CDR1 and CDR2: MNHEY and SMNVEV (reference sequence). The CDR3 extends over 15 amino acids. CDR3 in amino acids: CASSHRDRPTGTQYF. Written as DNA, the CDR3 is TGTGCCAGCAGTCACCGGGACAGACCCACAGGGACCCAGTACTTC.

CDR3 nucleotides: TGTGCCAGCAGCTTAGAAAGACTAGCGGGAATGTTTGGAGAGACCCAGTACTTC. The encoded protein is CASSLERLAGMFGETQYF. The chain joins TRBV7-2 to TRBJ2-5; 11 nucleotides match TRBD2. The CDR3 has 18 amino acids. V was clipped by 1 base and J by 4 bases; unmatched bases: 11. The germline gives CDR1 SGHTA, CDR2 FQGNSA.

J is TRBJ2-5 and V is TRBV7-6; D possibly uses TRBD1 or TRBD2 (5 bases each). Germline V gene lookup returns CDR1 SGHVS and CDR2 FNYEAQ. This CDR3 is built from 15 residues. The V and J ends lost 0 bases and 2 bases respectively, with 10 bases between them. The CDR3 loop reads CASSLAGVGQETQYF. DNA for the CDR3: TGTGCCAGCAGCTTAGCGGGGGTAGGACAAGAGACCCAGTACTTC.

CDR3 loop: CASSPGSNNQPQHF. The CDR3 bases are TGTGCCAGCTCACCCGGGTCTAACAATCAGCCCCAGCATTTT. The V and J genes are TRBV18 and TRBJ1-5; D not resolved. The CDR3 spans 14 residues. Germline assignment: CDR1 KGHSH and CDR2 LQKENI. Trimming stripped 3 bases from V and 3 bases from J, with 9 bases between.

The V and J genes are TRBV25-1 and TRBJ2-5; tentatively, D is TRBD1 (6 bases). Germline CDR1 reads MGHDK; CDR2 reads SYGVNS. The CDR3 has 15 residues. The ends were cut back, 5 bases at V and 4 bases at J, with 17 bases in the middle. The CDR3 nucleotides are TGTGCCAGCAGTCTTCCTACAGGGTTGGGAGAGACCCAGTACTTC. This gives the protein CASSLPTGLGETQYF.

In its sample, this clone was seen once. V is TRBV7-9 and J is TRBJ1-3; D is unresolved. Germline lookup yields CDR1 SEHNR and CDR2 FQNEAQ (reference sequence). The length of the CDR3 is 16 residues. Trimming removed 5 bases at V and 0 bases at J, with 14 bases between. The CDR3 region has the DNA TGTGCCAGCAGCGCCCGGTTGACTAGCTCTGGAAACACCATATATTTT. Translating gives CASSARLTSSGNTIYF. Full variable domain (missing parts from reference TRBV7-9 and TRBJ1-3): DTGVSQNPRHKITKRGQNVTFRCDPISEHNRLYWYRQTLGQGPEFLTYFQNEAQLEKSRLLSDRFSAERPKGSFSTLEIQRTEQGDSAMYLCASSARLTSSGNTIYFGEGSWLTVV.

This clone was counted only a few times. V is TRBV5-1 and J is TRBJ1-1; weak D call: TRBD1 (5 bases). Per the germline V gene, CDR1 is SGHRS and CDR2 is YFSETQ. This CDR3 is built from 16 residues. Trimming took 4 bases from V and 3 from J, leaving 19 bases between them. DNA for the CDR3: TGCGCCAGCAGCCCGGCCGGACAAGGAAGTTACACTGAAGCTTTCTTT. Its protein product is CASSPAGQGSYTEAFF.

V usage is TRBV4-3 and J usage is TRBJ2-7; D remains unclear. Trimming removed 2 bases at V and 4 bases at J, with 9 bases between. The CDR3 is made up of 13 amino acids. Germline loops: CDR1 LGHNA, CDR2 YSLEER. The CDR3: CASSQTTGYEQYF. DNA for the CDR3: TGCGCCAGCAGCCAAACGACTGGTTACGAGCAGTACTTC.

The DNA of the CDR3 is TGTGCCAGTCGGACGGAGAACACTGAAGCTTTCTTT. Protein sequence: CASRTENTEAFF. The V gene is TRBV6-5, the J gene TRBJ1-1; D gene uncertain. In germline, CDR1 is MNHEY, CDR2 SVGAGI. The CDR3 runs to 12 residues. V was shortened by 9 bases and J by 1 base, with 9 bases between the two germline ends.

This chain links TRBV7-9 with TRBJ2-3; D call uncertain. V lost 5 bases and J 4 bases, leaving 7 bases between the germline ends. Germline CDR1 is SEHNR and CDR2 is FQNEAQ (reference sequence). This CDR3 has 12 amino acids. The CDR3 loop reads CASSPYPDTQYF. CDR3 sequence (DNA): TGTGCCAGCAGCCCCTATCCAGATACGCAGTATTTT.

The chain is built from TRBV11-3 and TRBJ1-4; tentative D call: TRBD1 (5 bases). V dropped 5 bases and J dropped 8 bases, with 18 bases sitting between them. CDR1 and CDR2 from the germline V gene are SGHNT and YENEEA. The length of the CDR3 is 15 residues. This CDR3 reads CASSHGVTRGEKLFF. The CDR3 DNA follows: TGTGCCAGCAGCCATGGGGTCACCCGGGGGGAAAAACTGTTTTTT.

Concerning this clone: This sample also contains other DNA sequences that code for the same CDR3. The V gene is TRBV14, the J gene TRBJ2-1, with a tentative D call TRBD2 (5 bases). The ends were cut back, 4 bases at V and 3 bases at J, with 7 bases in the middle. CDR1 and CDR2 from the germline V gene are SGHDN and FVKESK. The CDR3 is 13 amino acids. CDR3 region: CASSLGLYNEQFF. In DNA, the CDR3 is TGTGCCAGCAGCCTCGGACTCTACAATGAGCAGTTCTTC.